This entry lists 8 T cell receptor beta chains sequenced from one sample in a study of blood T cell repertoires in COVID-19 (dated by TCRdb to between 2020 and 2021). The library was built by means of the immunoSEQ multiplex PCR assay. TCRdb stores this immuneACCESS table with in-frame sequences only. Part of the clones is absent; in the studies checked, under half of the shortfall reflects unresolved V genes, and no reason is known for the rest. This sample is represented by 50,000 to 75,000 clones; less than 75% of them were singletons. The ten largest make up 18% of the sample. Sequences were obtained from peripheral blood. The receptors were gathered from a woman aged 45 to 65 with active or convalescent COVID-19.

The J gene is TRBJ2-5, the V gene TRBV14; TRBD1 aligns across 7 bases. The CDR3 loop spans 16 amino acids. V was pared by 1 base and J by 7 bases, with 12 bases of the junction left unmatched. Looked up from germline, CDR1 is SGHDN and CDR2 is FVKESK. CDR3 sequence (DNA): TGTGCCAGCAGCCAAGGCTCCGGGACAGTCAAGGGGACCCAGTACTTC. Residues: CASSQGSGTVKGTQYF.

This clone turned up a few times. V and J are TRBV7-2 and TRBJ2-5, with D possibly TRBD1 on 5 matching bases. This CDR3 has 13 amino acids. In germline, CDR1 is SGHTA, CDR2 FQGNSA. Trimming removed 4 bases at V and 4 bases at J, with 10 bases between. The CDR3 loop reads CASSSGRGETQYF. The DNA of the CDR3 is TGTGCCAGCAGCTCCGGAAGGGGAGAGACCCAGTACTTC.

The gene calls are TRBV12-5 and TRBJ2-7; 11 bases agree with TRBD1. Unmatched junction bases numbered 4, after V lost 5 bases and J lost 4 bases. This CDR3 comprises 14 residues. From germline, CDR1 is LGHNT and CDR2 FRNRAP. DNA of the CDR3: TGTGCTAGTGGTACCGGACAGGGGGCATACGAGCAGTACTTC. Translating gives CASGTGQGAYEQYF.

This clone came up many times. The chain has TRBV4-2 and TRBJ1-1; D might be TRBD1 (5 bases). Per germline, CDR1 LGHNA and CDR2 YNFKEQ. The V end was cut by 3 bases, the J end by 3 bases, with 8 bases between. The CDR3 has 13 residues. This CDR3 is CASSQAQDTEAFF. The DNA for the CDR3 is TGTGCCAGCAGCCAGGCACAGGACACTGAAGCTTTCTTT.

As concerns this clone: The junction differs from germline at one of its ends, possibly a read error. The CDR3: CAIWGGEEAQYF. In nucleotides, the CDR3 is TGTGCCATTTGGGGGGGGGAAGAGGCCCAGTACTTC. The chain carries TRBV10-3 and TRBJ2-5, with TRBD2 matching over 7 bases. The length of the CDR3 is 12 residues. Germline loops: CDR1 ENHRY, CDR2 SYGVKD.

With respect to this clone: The germline gene is not matched at one end of the junction; a read error may be the cause. The V and J genes are TRBV9 and TRBJ1-6; D possibly corresponds to TRBD1 (6 bases). This CDR3 has 16 residues. Per germline, CDR1 SGDLS and CDR2 YYNGEE. CDR3 bases: TGTGCCCGCAGCGTAGAGGGGGGGGGCTATAATTCACCCCTCCACTTT. Translating gives CARSVEGGGYNSPLHF. The full variable domain, with the rest looked up from reference TRBV9 and TRBJ1-6, is DSGVTQTPKHLITATGQRVTLRCSPRSGDLSVYWYQQSLDQGLQFLIQYYNGEERAKGNILERFSAQQFPDLHSELNLSSLELGDSALYFCARSVEGGGYNSPLHFGNGTRLTVT.

The chain carries TRBV19 and TRBJ1-1; perhaps TRBD1 as D (6 bases). The V end lost 8 bases, the J end lost 5 bases, and 9 bases lay between the germline ends. CDR1 is LNHDA, CDR2 SQIVND, per germline (reference sequence). The CDR3 is 11 amino acids. The CDR3, as DNA: TGTGCCAGTCTAGACAGGACTGAAGCTTTCTTT. It encodes CASLDRTEAFF.

The chain recombines TRBV29-1 with TRBJ2-7, with 9 bases matching TRBD1. Germline CDR1 reads SQVTM; CDR2 reads ANQGSEA. The CDR3 covers 15 residues. V trimming: 3 bases; J trimming: 1 base; junction bases outside the gene matches: 7. The CDR3 loop reads CSVEDTGTGSYEQYF. The DNA of the CDR3 is TGCAGCGTTGAGGACACCGGGACAGGGTCCTACGAGCAGTACTTC.